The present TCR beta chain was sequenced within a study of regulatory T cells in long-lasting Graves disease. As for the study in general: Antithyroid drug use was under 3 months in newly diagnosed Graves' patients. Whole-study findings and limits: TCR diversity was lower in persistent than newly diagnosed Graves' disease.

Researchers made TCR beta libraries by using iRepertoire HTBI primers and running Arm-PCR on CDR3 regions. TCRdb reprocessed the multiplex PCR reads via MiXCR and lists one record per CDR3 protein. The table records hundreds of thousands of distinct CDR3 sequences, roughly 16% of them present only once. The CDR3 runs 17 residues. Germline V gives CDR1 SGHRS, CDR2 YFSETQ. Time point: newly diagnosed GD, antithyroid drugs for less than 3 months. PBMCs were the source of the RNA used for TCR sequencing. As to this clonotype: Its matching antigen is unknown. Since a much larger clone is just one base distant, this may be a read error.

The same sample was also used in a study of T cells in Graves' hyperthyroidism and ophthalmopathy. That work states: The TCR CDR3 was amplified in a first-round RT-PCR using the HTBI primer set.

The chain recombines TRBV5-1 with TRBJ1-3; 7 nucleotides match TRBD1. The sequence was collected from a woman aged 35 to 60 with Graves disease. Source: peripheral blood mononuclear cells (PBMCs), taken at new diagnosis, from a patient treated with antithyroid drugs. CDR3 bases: TGCACCAGCAGCTTAGACCCGACAGGGTCCTCTGGAAACACCATATATTTT. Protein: CTSSLDPTGSSGNTIYF.